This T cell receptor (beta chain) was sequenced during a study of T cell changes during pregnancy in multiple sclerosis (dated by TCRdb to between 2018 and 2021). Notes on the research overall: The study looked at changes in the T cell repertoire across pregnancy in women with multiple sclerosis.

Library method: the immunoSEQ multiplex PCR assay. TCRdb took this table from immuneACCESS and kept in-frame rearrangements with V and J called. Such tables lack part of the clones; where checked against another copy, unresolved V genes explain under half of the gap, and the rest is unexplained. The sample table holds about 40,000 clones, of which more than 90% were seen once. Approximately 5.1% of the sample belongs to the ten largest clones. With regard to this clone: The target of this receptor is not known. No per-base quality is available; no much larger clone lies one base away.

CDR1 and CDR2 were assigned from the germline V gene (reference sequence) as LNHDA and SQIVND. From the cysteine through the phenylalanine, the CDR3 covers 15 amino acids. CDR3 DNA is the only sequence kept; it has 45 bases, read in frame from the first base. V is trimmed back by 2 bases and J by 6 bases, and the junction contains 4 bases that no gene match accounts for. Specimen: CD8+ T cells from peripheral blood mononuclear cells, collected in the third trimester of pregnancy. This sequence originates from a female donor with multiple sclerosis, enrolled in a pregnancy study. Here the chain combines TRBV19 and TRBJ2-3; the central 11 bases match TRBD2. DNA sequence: TGTGCCAGTAGTATATCGGGGACTAGCGGCGATACGCAGTATTTT. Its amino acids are CASSISGTSGDTQYF.